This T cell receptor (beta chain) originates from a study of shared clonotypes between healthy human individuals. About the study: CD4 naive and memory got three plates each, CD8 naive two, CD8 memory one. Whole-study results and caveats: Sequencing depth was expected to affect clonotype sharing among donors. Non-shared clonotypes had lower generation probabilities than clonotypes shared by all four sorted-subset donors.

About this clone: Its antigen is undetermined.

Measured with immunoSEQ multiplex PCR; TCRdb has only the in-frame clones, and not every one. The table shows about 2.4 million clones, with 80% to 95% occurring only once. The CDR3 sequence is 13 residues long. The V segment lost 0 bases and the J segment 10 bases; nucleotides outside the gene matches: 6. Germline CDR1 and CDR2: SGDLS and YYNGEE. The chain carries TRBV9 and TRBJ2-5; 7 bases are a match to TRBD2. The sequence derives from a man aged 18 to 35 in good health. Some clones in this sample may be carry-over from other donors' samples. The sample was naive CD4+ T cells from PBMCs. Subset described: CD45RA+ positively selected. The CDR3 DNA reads TGTGCCAGCAGCGTAGAAGTTTCGGGAGGCCAGTACTTC. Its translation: CASSVEVSGGQYF.